Each of the 18 T cell receptor beta chains below was sequenced from the same sample in a study of T cell responses to AZD1222 COVID-19 vaccine. Some clones are missing from TCRdb's copy, which holds only in-frame ones; the method was immunoSEQ multiplex PCR. In the table there are about 140,000 clones, 85% to 90% of which are singletons. The sequenced sample was peripheral blood, obtained on day 0 of AZD1222 vaccination. Every receptor here comes from an adult in good health.

The chain couples TRBV29-1 to TRBJ1-5, with TRBD1 matching over 9 bases. The ends lost 4 bases at V and 5 bases at J; junction bases unmatched: 3. The CDR3 is 13 residues long. Germline CDR1 reads SQVTM; CDR2 reads ANQGSEA. The CDR3 region has the DNA TGCAGCGTTGGGACAGGGGCACATCAGCCCCAGCATTTT. This gives the protein CSVGTGAHQPQHF.

This chain uses TRBV5-4 with TRBJ2-5; D is undetermined. Germline-derived CDR1 and CDR2 are SGHNT and YYREEE (reference sequence). The germline V and J ends were trimmed by 0 bases and 2 bases, with 8 bases remaining between them. The CDR3 consists of 14 residues. CDR3 in DNA: TGTGCCAGCAGCTTGGTAGACTCACAAGAGACCCAGTACTTC. Its translation is CASSLVDSQETQYF.

The chain has TRBV6-6 and TRBJ2-3, with D unclear. Trimming removed 2 bases from V and 6 bases from J, with 12 bases in between. Looked up from germline, CDR1 is MNHNY and CDR2 is SVGAGI (reference sequence). This CDR3 contains 14 residues. The CDR3 loop is CASSYVGLGDTQYF. Written as DNA, the CDR3 is TGTGCCAGCAGTTACGTCGGCCTTGGGGATACGCAGTATTTT.

CDR3 nucleotide sequence: TGTGCCAGCAGTCAATCCGGGACAGACTATGGCTACACCTTC. Its protein product is CASSQSGTDYGYTF. This chain connects TRBV28 to TRBJ1-2, with 7 bases aligning to TRBD1. Germline V CDR1 and CDR2: MDHEN, SYDVKM. The CDR3 extends over 14 amino acids. The V gene end was trimmed by 5 bases and the J gene end by 3 bases; junction bases not matched to a gene: 6.

This rearrangement joins TRBV7-3 to TRBJ2-3; D is undetermined. The CDR3 length is 14 residues. CDR1 and CDR2 (germline): SGHTA, FQGTGA. V was shortened by 5 bases and J by 1 base, with 10 bases between the two germline ends. This chain's CDR3 is CASSLSSRTDTQYF. CDR3 in DNA: TGTGCCAGCAGCCTTAGCAGCCGCACAGATACGCAGTATTTT.

This chain joins TRBV19 and TRBJ1-4, with TRBD1 identical over 9 bases. The CDR3 sequence is 15 residues long. J gave up 9 bases and V 5 bases, and 10 bases lay outside the gene matches. Germline CDR1 and CDR2: LNHDA and SQIVND (reference sequence). CDR3 nucleotide sequence: TGTGCCAGTAGTCCGACGGGACAGGGTAGGCAAAAACTGTTTTTT. Its translation: CASSPTGQGRQKLFF.

The chain joins TRBV27 to TRBJ2-7; D may be TRBD2 (5 bases). The CDR3 loop spans 14 amino acids. Per germline, CDR1 MNHEY and CDR2 SMNVEV (reference sequence). The V end was cut by 3 bases, the J end by 2 bases, with 11 bases between. The CDR3 here is CASSFRTGAYEQYF. The CDR3 DNA reads TGTGCCAGCAGTTTTAGGACTGGAGCCTACGAGCAGTACTTC.

The chain has TRBV11-3 and TRBJ2-1, with D possibly TRBD1 on 5 matching bases. CDR3 length: 13 residues. Germline CDR1 and CDR2: SGHNT and YENEEA. V was shortened by 4 bases and J by 6 bases, with 10 bases between the two germline ends. The CDR3 DNA reads as TGTGCCAGCAGCTCCAGGACACCCAATGAGCAGTTCTTC. This sequence encodes CASSSRTPNEQFF. The variable domain in full, with the rest retrieved from reference TRBV11-3 and TRBJ2-1, is EAGVVQSPRYKIIEKKQPVAFWCNPISGHNTLYWYLQNLGQGPELLIRYENEEAVDDSQLPKDRFSAERLKGVDSTLKIQPAELGDSAVYLCASSSRTPNEQFFGPGTRLTVL.

The chain employs TRBV30 and TRBJ1-1; TRBD1 is a possible D gene (5 bases). The CDR3 consists of 15 residues. Germline V CDR1 and CDR2: GTSNPN, SVGIG (reference sequence). The germline V and J ends were trimmed by 2 bases and 2 bases, with 15 bases remaining between them. As DNA, the CDR3 is TGTGCCTGGAGTATTACGACAGTACTTAACACTGAAGCTTTCTTT. Encoded protein: CAWSITTVLNTEAFF.

The V call is TRBV27, the J call TRBJ2-2; D might be TRBD1 (6 bases). Per the germline V gene, CDR1 is MNHEY and CDR2 is SMNVEV (reference sequence). The CDR3 is made up of 16 amino acids. V lost 5 bases to trimming and J lost 1 base, with 14 bases between them. CDR3 DNA: TGTGCCAGCAGTCCCCTTGGGGGCGAGAACACCGGGGAGCTGTTTTTT. It yields the protein CASSPLGGENTGELFF.

The V and J genes are TRBV19 and TRBJ1-1; possibly TRBD1 for D (6 bases). This CDR3 has 14 amino acids. The germline V and J ends were trimmed by 2 bases and 2 bases, with 9 bases remaining between them. CDR1 LNHDA and CDR2 SQIVND come from the germline V gene (reference sequence). The CDR3 sequence is CASSIRRGNTEAFF. The CDR3 DNA sequence: TGTGCCAGTAGTATACGCAGGGGTAACACTGAAGCTTTCTTT.

The chain combines TRBV2 with TRBJ2-7, with TRBD1 as a possible D gene (5 bases). Trimming shortened V by 5 bases and J by 5 bases, and 16 bases separated the two germline ends. This CDR3 is built from 14 residues. From germline, CDR1 is SNHLY and CDR2 FYNNEI. The CDR3 here is CASSRPAGYHEQYF. Written as DNA, the CDR3 is TGTGCCAGCAGTCGCCCGGCAGGGTACCACGAGCAGTACTTC.

The gene calls are TRBV2 and TRBJ2-2; either TRBD1 or TRBD2 may supply D (5 bases each). Germline V gene sequence: CDR1 SNHLY, CDR2 FYNNEI. The CDR3 covers 14 residues. Trimming removed 7 bases at V and 0 bases at J, with 9 bases between. CDR3: CASTGATNTGELFF. As DNA, the CDR3 is TGTGCCAGCACCGGGGCAACGAACACCGGGGAGCTGTTTTTT.

V is TRBV6-5 and J is TRBJ2-2, with 10 nucleotides matching TRBD2. This CDR3 is 16 amino acids long. Germline assignment: CDR1 MNHEY and CDR2 SVGAGI. V was pared by 0 bases and J by 4 bases, with 2 bases of the junction left unmatched. In nucleotides, the CDR3 is TGTGCCAGCAGTTACTCGTGGACTAGCGGCACCGGGGAGCTGTTTTTT. Amino acid sequence: CASSYSWTSGTGELFF.

The gene calls are TRBV7-8 and TRBJ2-6; 10 bases match TRBD2. From germline, CDR1 is SGHVS and CDR2 FQNEAQ. Losses at the gene ends were 5 bases for V and 4 bases for J; bases not matched to a gene: 14. The CDR3 loop spans 19 amino acids. The CDR3 reads CASSQRPSGSPSGANVLTF. The CDR3 bases are TGTGCCAGCAGCCAAAGGCCTAGCGGGAGCCCCTCGGGGGCCAACGTCCTGACTTTC.

This clone showed up just once. This rearrangement joins TRBV24-1 to TRBJ2-7; 10 nucleotides line up with TRBD1. The CDR3 spans 16 residues. With 5 bases clipped from V and 1 base from J, the junction kept 7 bases outside the gene matches. CDR1 and CDR2 (germline): KGHDR, SFDVKD. The CDR3 sequence: CATSGRQGAESYEQYF. For the CDR3, the DNA is TGTGCCACCAGTGGGCGACAGGGGGCGGAATCCTACGAGCAGTACTTC.

This chain links TRBV5-1 with TRBJ1-1, with D possibly being TRBD1 (6 bases). Germline V gene data show CDR1 as SGHRS and CDR2 as YFSETQ. Trimming pared 1 base from V and 4 bases from J, leaving 11 bases between. The length of the CDR3 is 14 residues. DNA for the CDR3: TGCGCCAGCAGCTTGTTGGGGGGCGGCACTGAAGCTTTCTTT. Amino acids: CASSLLGGGTEAFF.

The gene calls are TRBV7-2 and TRBJ1-5; perhaps TRBD1 as D (6 bases). The germline CDR1 and CDR2 sequences are SGHTA and FQGNSA. The CDR3 has 16 amino acids. V shed 2 bases and J shed 3 bases, with 14 bases lying between them. The CDR3 nucleotides are TGTGCCAGCAGCTTATATGGCCGGGGGGCCAATCAGCCCCAGCATTTT. It translates to CASSLYGRGANQPQHF.